This TCR beta chain was identified in a study of blood T cell repertoires in COVID-19. About the research overall: The United States, Italy and Spain supplied acute and convalescent COVID-19 samples. T cells, B-cell-depleted T cells, or PBMCs provided the cDNA or gDNA that served as material.

The CDR3 is made up of 12 amino acids. J gave up 7 bases and V 5 bases, and 5 bases lay outside the gene matches. In the authors' workflow: Amplified reference gene primers provided the basis for estimating nucleated cell counts. TCRdb keeps only in-frame clones here, not all; method: immunoSEQ multiplex PCR. The V and J calls and the clone size are those of that table, but D and trimming were determined from the DNA. This sample has 110,000 or so clones, with about 74% found just once. The chain has TRBV12-3 or TRBV12-4 and TRBJ2-7; TRBD2 matches at 7 bases. The TCR originated in a man aged 70-80 years with acute or convalescent COVID-19. Sequenced: peripheral blood. CDR3 coding DNA: TGTGCCAGCAGTATTCTAGCGGCTGAGCAGTACTTC. It is translated as CASSILAAEQYF.